This TCR beta chain was sequenced during a study of patients and donors after allogeneic stem cell transplantation. This CDR3 comprises 14 residues. CDR1 and CDR2 (germline): MNHNS, SASEGT. Trimming stripped 11 bases from V and 3 bases from J, with 19 bases between. In TCRdb, the RT-PCR reads were re-called with MiXCR into one record per CDR3 protein. The sample has about a million distinct CDR3 sequences; 15% to 20% are singletons. This clonotype was observed a handful of times. This chain joins TRBV6-1 and TRBJ2-5; possibly TRBD1 or TRBD2 for D (6 bases each). The clonotype was recovered from a human donor who was either an allogeneic HSCT recipient or a stem cell or donor lymphocyte infusion donor (not recorded which). It is not recorded whose cells these are; they may come from a transplant donor. Sequenced sample: blood, either unsorted or a sorted T cell fraction (not recorded which). The CDR3, as DNA: TGTGCCTCACAGGAGGGGGGACCCAAAGAGACCCAGTACTTC. Translating it yields CASQEGGPKETQYF.